The sample holds a few counts of the clone carrying this T cell receptor beta chain. V lost 1 base and J lost 3, with 11 bases in between. Germline V gene data show CDR1 as SGHRS and CDR2 as YFSETQ. The CDR3 length is 15 residues. This specimen belongs to a study of blood T cells in healthy people across ages. A second PCR of 7 to 11 cycles used a sample-barcoded 5' primer and a J-beta primer mix. TCRdb re-derived calls from the 5' RACE reads in MiXCR, one entry per CDR3 protein. This sample has around 800,000 distinct CDR3 sequences, with roughly 25% found just once. In addition, the sample was reused for a study of T cells of mothers and their children. That publication notes: An overlap that was slightly higher, though non-significant, was seen in related mother-child pairs versus unrelated pairs.

Input material: blood. The chain employs TRBV5-1 and TRBJ1-3; possible D gene TRBD1, 5 bases. The receptor was isolated from a boy aged 10-17 years in good health. The CDR3 region is CASSLQGLGGNTIYF. The CDR3 DNA reads TGCGCCAGCAGCTTGCAGGGTCTAGGTGGAAACACCATATATTTT.